Each of the 28 T cell receptor beta chains below was sequenced from the same sample in a study of beta chain features in type 1 diabetes. Study observations and caveats: TCRB CDR3 length was moderately but significantly reduced in all four CD4+ subsets of Type 1 diabetes patients.

The sequenced template was cDNA made from the entire isolated RNA. TCRdb keeps only in-frame clones here, not all; method: immunoSEQ multiplex PCR. The profile shows a few hundred thousand clones, about a tenth of them singletons. The antigens for these receptors are not known. The source material was naive CD4+ T cells from blood. These receptors all stem from a young man with type 1 diabetes.

This clone has a handful of counts. The genes are TRBV4-1 and TRBJ2-7; D may be TRBD1 (5 bases). V was clipped by 4 bases and J by 0 bases, with 13 bases between them. Germline V gives CDR1 MGHRA, CDR2 YSYEKL. The CDR3 extends over 15 amino acids. CDR3 region: CASSPLGASSYEQYF. CDR3 sequence (DNA): TGCGCCAGCAGCCCATTAGGGGCGAGCTCCTACGAGCAGTACTTC.

This clone was detected only a few times. The chain recombines TRBV29-1 with TRBJ2-1, with a tentative D call TRBD1 (5 bases). V shed 6 bases and J shed 12 bases, with 21 bases lying between them. CDR3 size: 13 residues. CDR1 is SQVTM, CDR2 ANQGSEA, per germline. CDR3 in DNA: TGCAGCGTCCAACCAACTGCAGGGTGGGGGCAGTTCTTC. Amino acid sequence: CSVQPTAGWGQFF.

V gene TRBV30 combines with J gene TRBJ2-7, with D tentatively TRBD1 (6 bases). The germline V gene has CDR1 GTSNPN and CDR2 SVGIG (reference sequence). CDR3 length: 18 amino acids. The ends were cut back, 0 bases at V and 6 bases at J, with 27 bases in the middle. The CDR3 reads CAWSVKPSRGRPVSEQYF. The DNA for the CDR3 is TGTGCCTGGAGTGTAAAACCCTCCAGGGGCAGGCCCGTCTCCGAGCAGTACTTC.

The DNA for the CDR3 is TGTGCCAGCATACTAGGGACAGCCTCTGGAAACACCATATATTTT. Protein: CASILGTASGNTIYF. The V gene is TRBV28, the J gene TRBJ1-3; 7 positions match TRBD1. This CDR3 contains 15 residues. Looked up from germline, CDR1 is MDHEN and CDR2 is SYDVKM. V trimming: 7 bases; J trimming: 0 bases; junction bases outside the gene matches: 6. Drawing the rest from reference TRBV28 and TRBJ1-3, the complete variable domain is DVKVTQSSRYLVKRTGEKVFLECVQDMDHENMFWYRQDPGLGLRLIYFSYDVKMKEKGDIPEGYSVSREKKERFSLILESASTNQTSMYLCASILGTASGNTIYFGEGSWLTVV.

This clone was seen a handful of times. The rearrangement links TRBV6-4 to TRBJ2-2; D gene uncertain. Per the germline V gene, CDR1 is MRHNA and CDR2 is SNTAGT. Between the trimmed V and J ends, which lost 5 bases and 2 bases, there was a span of 9 bases. This CDR3 is built from 14 residues. This CDR3 is CASSPFPNTGELFF. DNA for the CDR3: TGTGCCAGCAGTCCCTTCCCTAACACCGGGGAGCTGTTTTTT.

The chain recombines TRBV28 with TRBJ2-1; 7 nucleotides line up with TRBD1. There are 14 residues in the CDR3. Looked up from germline, CDR1 is MDHEN and CDR2 is SYDVKM. Trimming removed 4 bases from V and 0 bases from J; junction bases left unmatched: 0. CDR3 amino acids: CASSSGGSYNEQFF. The DNA for the CDR3 is TGTGCCAGCAGTTCAGGGGGCTCCTACAATGAGCAGTTCTTC.

A few counts support this clone. The chain combines TRBV5-6 with TRBJ2-3, with D perhaps matching TRBD2 (6 bases). The germline V gene has CDR1 SGHDT and CDR2 YYEEEE. Trimming shortened V by 7 bases and J by 1 base, and 13 bases separated the two germline ends. The CDR3 extends over 14 amino acids. The CDR3 DNA follows: TGTGCCAGCGGATTTACGGGGGGCACAGATACGCAGTATTTT. It encodes CASGFTGGTDTQYF.

This clone appeared a few times. The chain carries TRBV5-1 and TRBJ2-3, with TRBD1 as a possible D gene (6 bases). Germline lookup yields CDR1 SGHRS and CDR2 YFSETQ. Trimming removed 2 bases at V and 1 base at J, with 8 bases between. This CDR3 has 14 residues. For the CDR3, the DNA is TGCGCCAGCAGCTTTAACAGGGGCACAGATACGCAGTATTTT. It specifies CASSFNRGTDTQYF.

The V gene is TRBV6-6, the J gene TRBJ1-6; 7 bases fit TRBD1. V dropped 8 bases and J dropped 19; count of bases not matched to a gene: 17. CDR1 MNHNY and CDR2 SVGAGI come from the germline V gene (reference sequence). The CDR3 totals 13 residues. CDR3 protein: CASSAGGFHRWHF. Here the CDR3 DNA reads TGTGCCAGCTCTGCAGGGGGGTTTCACCGGTGGCACTTT.

A few counts support this clone. The CDR3 is CASSESQGHTEAFF. The CDR3 DNA sequence: TGTGCCAGCAGTGAATCGCAGGGGCACACTGAAGCTTTCTTT. V usage is TRBV25-1 and J usage is TRBJ1-1, with D tentatively TRBD1 (6 bases). The CDR3 extends over 14 amino acids. Germline V gene data show CDR1 as MGHDK and CDR2 as SYGVNS. Trimming removed 1 base at V and 3 bases at J, with 9 bases between.

The V call is TRBV19, the J call TRBJ1-5; D not resolved. The length of the CDR3 is 11 residues. Germline values: CDR1 LNHDA, CDR2 SQIVND (reference sequence). Between the trimmed V and J ends, which lost 10 bases and 6 bases, there was a span of 10 bases. The CDR3 region is CATSSGQPQHF. For the CDR3, the DNA is TGTGCCACGAGTAGTGGTCAGCCCCAGCATTTT.

The chain combines TRBV5-1 with TRBJ2-3; a possible D gene is TRBD1 (5 bases). In germline, CDR1 is SGHRS, CDR2 YFSETQ. This CDR3 region has 14 residues. Deletions cut 0 bases from V and 2 bases from J, with 7 bases between. The CDR3 loop reads CASSLEQVTDTQYF. In DNA, the CDR3 is TGCGCCAGCAGCTTGGAACAGGTCACAGATACGCAGTATTTT.

This clone was counted between two and nine times. The gene calls are TRBV9 and TRBJ1-2; D gene uncertain. CDR1 and CDR2 (germline): SGDLS, YYNGEE. V was cut by 0 bases and J by 3 bases, with 12 bases left in between. The CDR3 has 15 amino acids. For the CDR3, the DNA is TGTGCCAGCAGCGTAGATTCCGGGTGGGACTATGGCTACACCTTC. Protein sequence: CASSVDSGWDYGYTF.

This clone was detected only a few times. The chain carries TRBV10-3 and TRBJ2-7; possibly TRBD2 for D (5 bases). Germline V gene lookup returns CDR1 ENHRY and CDR2 SYGVKD. The CDR3 is 14 amino acids. The ends were cut back, 2 bases at V and 4 bases at J, with 12 bases in the middle. The CDR3 loop is CAISEPGGSYEQYF. The CDR3 nucleotides are TGTGCCATCAGTGAGCCAGGAGGAAGTTACGAGCAGTACTTC.

This clone was seen just once. The chain carries TRBV9 and TRBJ2-1; D gene uncertain. There are 13 residues in the CDR3. Germline-derived CDR1 and CDR2 are SGDLS and YYNGEE. With 0 bases removed from V and 5 bases from J, the gap between germline ends came to 6 bases. The CDR3 DNA reads TGTGCCAGCAGCGTAGGGCCAGACAATGAGCAGTTCTTC. This encodes CASSVGPDNEQFF.

The chain is built from TRBV9 and TRBJ1-2; no definite D call. The germline V and J ends were trimmed by 5 bases and 5 bases, with 7 bases remaining between them. The CDR3 is made up of 11 amino acids. Per the germline V gene, CDR1 is SGDLS and CDR2 is YYNGEE. The CDR3 sequence is CASSGGYGYTF. For the CDR3, the DNA is TGTGCCAGCAGTGGCGGGTATGGCTACACCTTC.

The V call is TRBV29-1, the J call TRBJ2-5, with 13 bases lining up with TRBD2. Germline trimming cut 4 bases from V and 4 bases from J; bases unmatched to any gene: 0. CDR3 length equals 13 residues. Germline V gene data show CDR1 as SQVTM and CDR2 as ANQGSEA. The CDR3 region has the DNA TGCAGCGTTGGACTAGCGGGGGGAGAGACCCAGTACTTC. Its translation: CSVGLAGGETQYF.

Turning to this clone: Other DNA variants within this sample encode the same CDR3. The gene calls are TRBV5-1 and TRBJ2-1, with unresolved D. This CDR3 has 15 amino acids. Germline V lookup: CDR1 SGHRS, CDR2 YFSETQ. V shed 0 bases and J shed 0 bases, with 7 bases lying between them. CDR3 sequence reads: CASSLAPSSYNEQFF. CDR3 sequence (DNA): TGCGCCAGCAGCTTGGCTCCCAGCTCCTACAATGAGCAGTTCTTC.

The sample holds a few counts of this clone. V and J are TRBV28 and TRBJ2-5; D is ambiguous. Germline V gene sequence: CDR1 MDHEN, CDR2 SYDVKM. The CDR3 runs 13 residues. With 0 bases removed from V and 7 bases from J, the gap between germline ends came to 9 bases. Here the CDR3 reads CASSLWPPGTQYF. Here the CDR3 DNA reads TGTGCCAGCAGTTTATGGCCCCCAGGGACCCAGTACTTC.

There are a few counts of this clone. The V gene is TRBV6-6, the J gene TRBJ1-2; D uncertain. The germline CDR1 and CDR2 sequences are MNHNY and SVGAGI (reference sequence). Trimming shortened V by 0 bases and J by 8 bases, and 10 bases separated the two germline ends. CDR3 length: 13 amino acids. The chain's CDR3 is CASSYSWGDGYTF. CDR3 nucleotide sequence: TGTGCCAGCAGTTACTCTTGGGGAGACGGCTACACCTTC.

This clone was counted between two and nine times. The chain is built from TRBV7-2 and TRBJ2-1; maybe TRBD2 (5 bases). Trimming pared 4 bases from V and 8 bases from J, leaving 15 bases between. The CDR3 contains 14 residues. Per germline, CDR1 SGHTA and CDR2 FQGNSA. CDR3 DNA sequence: TGTGCCAGCAGCTGGCTAGCTTGGTCCCATGAGCAGTTCTTC. As protein: CASSWLAWSHEQFF. The variable domain in full, completed from reference TRBV7-2 and TRBJ2-1, reads GAGVSQSPSNKVTEKGKDVELRCDPISGHTALYWYRQSLGQGLEFLIYFQGNSAPDKSGLPSDRFSAERTGGSVSTLTIQRTQQEDSAVYLCASSWLAWSHEQFFGPGTRLTVL.

This clone has just a few counts. The chain uses TRBV7-9 and TRBJ2-2, with TRBD2 identical over 7 bases. The CDR3 totals 14 residues. Germline trimming cut 5 bases from V and 3 bases from J; bases unmatched to any gene: 3. The germline V gene has CDR1 SEHNR and CDR2 FQNEAQ (reference sequence). The CDR3 loop is CASSPRGDTGELFF. CDR3 nucleotide sequence: TGTGCCAGCAGCCCCCGGGGGGACACCGGGGAGCTGTTTTTT.

This clone was seen a few times. CDR3 protein: CASSTGSGANVLTF. The CDR3 DNA reads TGTGCCAGCAGCACAGGGTCTGGGGCCAACGTCCTGACTTTC. The gene calls are TRBV27 and TRBJ2-6, with a possible D match to TRBD1 (6 bases). The length of the CDR3 is 14 residues. Looked up from germline, CDR1 is MNHEY and CDR2 is SMNVEV (reference sequence). V was pared by 6 bases and J by 1 base, with 7 bases between.

The chain combines TRBV9 with TRBJ2-1; D is uncertain. The CDR3 is 16 residues long. V was cut by 0 bases and J by 1 base, with 11 bases left in between. Germline assignment: CDR1 SGDLS and CDR2 YYNGEE. CDR3 amino acids: CASSVGAAASYNEQFF. CDR3 coding DNA: TGTGCCAGCAGCGTAGGTGCGGCGGCTTCCTACAATGAGCAGTTCTTC.

This clone was detected only a few times. This chain connects TRBV2 to TRBJ2-2; 7 nucleotides align to TRBD2. Trimming took 7 bases from V and 0 from J; bases not matched to a gene: 11. Germline assignment: CDR1 SNHLY and CDR2 FYNNEI. CDR3 length equals 17 residues. Written as DNA, the CDR3 is TGTGCCAGCACCCGAGGGGAGGGAACTTCGAACACCGGGGAGCTGTTTTTT. As protein: CASTRGEGTSNTGELFF.

This sequence joins TRBV5-1 and TRBJ2-5; 12 nucleotides match TRBD2. Looked up from germline, CDR1 is SGHRS and CDR2 is YFSETQ. V was clipped by 5 bases and J by 6 bases; unmatched bases: 8. There are 15 residues in the CDR3. The CDR3 DNA follows: TGCGCCAGCAGTCTAGCGGGGGGGCCTTTCCAGACCCAGTACTTC. Protein product: CASSLAGGPFQTQYF.

The chain joins TRBV5-1 to TRBJ2-3; 13 bases align to TRBD2. CDR3 length equals 16 residues. Per the germline V gene, CDR1 is SGHRS and CDR2 is YFSETQ. J gave up 4 bases and V 0 bases, and 2 bases lay outside the gene matches. The CDR3 sequence: CASSLDTSGGADTQYF. Here the CDR3 DNA reads TGCGCCAGCAGCTTGGATACTAGCGGGGGGGCAGATACGCAGTATTTT.

The chain combines TRBV7-9 with TRBJ1-2; D ambiguous. Germline V gives CDR1 SEHNR, CDR2 FQNEAQ (reference sequence). V gave up 4 bases and J gave up 5 bases, with 11 bases separating them. The CDR3 has 13 residues. In nucleotides, the CDR3 is TGTGCCAGCAGCTGGGGAGAGGAATATGGCTACACCTTC. Its translation: CASSWGEEYGYTF. Combining the CDR3 with reference TRBV7-9 and TRBJ1-2 gives the whole variable domain DTGVSQNPRHKITKRGQNVTFRCDPISEHNRLYWYRQTLGQGPEFLTYFQNEAQLEKSRLLSDRFSAERPKGSFSTLEIQRTEQGDSAMYLCASSWGEEYGYTFGSGTRLTVV.